This T cell receptor (beta chain) was profiled in a study of CD8 T cells in Susac syndrome. Random hexamers were used to reverse transcribe an amount of 0.5 to 1 ug RNA. TCRdb redid the calling of the immunoSEQ multiplex PCR reads with MiXCR, one entry per CDR3 protein. Of about 80,000 distinct CDR3 sequences listed, roughly 95% were seen once; the top ten hold about 0.41%. Under recently defined diagnostic criteria, the patients with Susac syndrome qualified as having definite or probable disease. In the case of this clonotype: Its antigen is unknown.

Findings and limits, study-wide: Maximal CD8+ clonal expansion in Susac was observed within TEMRA cells and among active patients.

The sequence was obtained from a human donor with Susac syndrome. Material for sequencing was CD8+ T cells from PBMCs.

The CDR3 DNA reads TGTGCCAGCAGCGGGACTAGCGGGGGATACGAGCAGTACTTC. This codes for CASSGTSGGYEQYF. The chain joins TRBV27 to TRBJ2-7; 14 bases are shared with TRBD2. The V gene end was trimmed by 6 bases and the J gene end by 4 bases; junction bases not matched to a gene: 2. The germline V gene has CDR1 MNHEY and CDR2 SMNVEV (reference sequence). CDR3 size: 14 residues.